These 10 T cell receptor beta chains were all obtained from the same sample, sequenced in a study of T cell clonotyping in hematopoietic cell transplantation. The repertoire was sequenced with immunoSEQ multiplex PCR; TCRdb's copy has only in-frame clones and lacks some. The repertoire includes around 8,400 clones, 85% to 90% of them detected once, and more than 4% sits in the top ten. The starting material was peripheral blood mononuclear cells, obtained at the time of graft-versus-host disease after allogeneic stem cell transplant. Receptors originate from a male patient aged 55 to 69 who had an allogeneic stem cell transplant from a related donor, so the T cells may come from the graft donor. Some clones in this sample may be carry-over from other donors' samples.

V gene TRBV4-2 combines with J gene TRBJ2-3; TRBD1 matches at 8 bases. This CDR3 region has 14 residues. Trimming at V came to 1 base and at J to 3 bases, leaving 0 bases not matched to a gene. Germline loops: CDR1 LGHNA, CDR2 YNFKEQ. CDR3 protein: CASSQGTGTDTQYF. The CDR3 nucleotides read TGTGCCAGCAGCCAAGGGACAGGGACAGATACGCAGTATTTT.

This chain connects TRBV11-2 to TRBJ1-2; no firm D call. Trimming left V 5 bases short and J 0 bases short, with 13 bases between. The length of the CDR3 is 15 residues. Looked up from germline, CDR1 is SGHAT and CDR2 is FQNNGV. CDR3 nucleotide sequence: TGTGCCAGCAGCCAGGACGGCCGAGCTAACTATGGCTACACCTTC. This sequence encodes CASSQDGRANYGYTF. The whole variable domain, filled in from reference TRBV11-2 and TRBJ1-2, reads EAGVAQSPRYKIIEKRQSVAFWCNPISGHATLYWYQQILGQGPKLLIQFQNNGVVDDSQLPKDRFSAERLKGVDSTLKIQPAKLEDSAVYLCASSQDGRANYGYTFGSGTRLTVV.

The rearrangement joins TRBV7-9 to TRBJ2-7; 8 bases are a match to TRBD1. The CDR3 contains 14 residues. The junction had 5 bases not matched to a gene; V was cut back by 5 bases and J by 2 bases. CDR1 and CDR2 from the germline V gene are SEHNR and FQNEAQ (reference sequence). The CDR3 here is CASSQDRGTYEQYF. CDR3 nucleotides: TGTGCCAGCAGCCAAGACAGGGGAACCTACGAGCAGTACTTC.

The CDR3 here is CASGRGLETEAFF. Here the CDR3 DNA reads TGTGCCAGCGGAAGGGGGCTCGAGACTGAAGCTTTCTTT. This rearrangement joins TRBV6-1 to TRBJ1-1; 7 bases align to TRBD1. The CDR3 loop spans 13 amino acids. Germline CDR1 and CDR2: MNHNS and SASEGT. The trim removed 8 bases at V and 5 bases at J, leaving 8 bases unmatched.

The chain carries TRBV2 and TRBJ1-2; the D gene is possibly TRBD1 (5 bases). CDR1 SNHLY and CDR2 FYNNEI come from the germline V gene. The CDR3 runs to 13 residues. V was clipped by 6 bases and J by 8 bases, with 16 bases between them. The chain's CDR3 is CASSSGTVSGYTF. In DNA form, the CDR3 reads TGTGCCAGCAGCTCGGGGACCGTCTCGGGCTACACCTTC.

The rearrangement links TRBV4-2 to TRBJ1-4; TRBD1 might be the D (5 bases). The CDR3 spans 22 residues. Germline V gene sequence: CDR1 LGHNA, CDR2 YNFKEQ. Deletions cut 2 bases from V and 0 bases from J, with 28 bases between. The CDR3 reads CASSQPPPGWSAMGATNEKLFF. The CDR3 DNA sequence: TGTGCCAGCAGCCAACCCCCCCCAGGTTGGTCGGCGATGGGGGCAACTAATGAAAAACTGTTTTTT.

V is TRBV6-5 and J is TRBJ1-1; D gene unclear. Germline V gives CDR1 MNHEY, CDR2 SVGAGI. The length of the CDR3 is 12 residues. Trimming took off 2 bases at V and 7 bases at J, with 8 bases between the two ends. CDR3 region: CASSYLRGEAFF. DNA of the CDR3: TGTGCCAGCAGTTACCTTCGGGGTGAAGCTTTCTTT.

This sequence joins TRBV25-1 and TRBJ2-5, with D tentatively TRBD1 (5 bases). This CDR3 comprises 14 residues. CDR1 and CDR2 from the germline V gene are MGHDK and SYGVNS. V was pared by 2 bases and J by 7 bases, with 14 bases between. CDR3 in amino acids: CASSERGAAPTQYF. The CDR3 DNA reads TGTGCCAGCAGTGAACGTGGGGCAGCGCCGACCCAGTACTTC. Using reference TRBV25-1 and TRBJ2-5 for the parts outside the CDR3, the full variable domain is EADIYQTPRYLVIGTGKKITLECSQTMGHDKMYWYQQDPGMELHLIHYSYGVNSTEKGDLSSESTVSRIRTEHFPLTLESARPSHTSQYLCASSERGAAPTQYFGPGTRLLVL.

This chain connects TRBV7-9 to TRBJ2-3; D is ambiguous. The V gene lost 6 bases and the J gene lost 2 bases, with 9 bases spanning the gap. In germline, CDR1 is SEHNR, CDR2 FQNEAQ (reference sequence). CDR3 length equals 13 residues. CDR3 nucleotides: TGTGCCAGCAGTTCTGCCCCCACAGATACGCAGTATTTT. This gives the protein CASSSAPTDTQYF.

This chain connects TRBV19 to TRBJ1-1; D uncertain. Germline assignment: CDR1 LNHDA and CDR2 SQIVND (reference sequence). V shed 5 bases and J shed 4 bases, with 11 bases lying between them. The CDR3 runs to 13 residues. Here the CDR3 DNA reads TGTGCCAGTAGTCGTAGTTGGTCCACTGAAGCTTTCTTT. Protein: CASSRSWSTEAFF.